A selection of T cell receptor beta chains follows, all from one sample in a study of blood T cell repertoires in COVID-19. The protocol was immunoSEQ multiplex PCR, while the TCRdb copy is restricted to in-frame clones and leaves out a portion. The table shows roughly 200,000 clones, with 94% occurring only once. The sequencing input was peripheral blood. These receptors were collected from a man aged 25 to 40 with COVID-19, enrolled during active disease. Both conserved end residues are part of each CDR3. D genes are given only for firm matches. The listing skips clone size in some rows; elsewhere it reads once, few, many or a size class.

cdr3_nt | cdr3_aa | v_call | d_call | j_call | clone_size
TGCGCCAGCAGCCACAGACAGGGTGTCGCTAACTATGGCTACACCTTC | CASSHRQGVANYGYTF | TRBV4-1 | TRBD1 | TRBJ1-2 | .
TGTGCCAGCAGCCTCAACGGGGGAGGGGATTCACCCCTCCACTTT | CASSLNGGGDSPLHF | TRBV7-6 | . | TRBJ1-6 | .
TGTGCCAGCTCACCGTCGGGTGTAGGCAATTCACCCCTCCACTTT | CASSPSGVGNSPLHF | TRBV18 | . | TRBJ1-6 | .
TGTGCCAGCAGTTACAGGACAGGGAAGGGGACGTATGGCTACACCTTC | CASSYRTGKGTYGYTF | TRBV6-5 | TRBD1 | TRBJ1-2 | .
TGTGCCAGCAGCTTAGATGGGGGCAGCTATGGCTACACCTTC | CASSLDGGSYGYTF | TRBV13 | . | TRBJ1-2 | .
TGCGCCAGCAGCTTGGTGGGGCAGGGGGCATCAGAGACCCAGTACTTC | CASSLVGQGASETQYF | TRBV5-1 | TRBD1 | TRBJ2-5 | .
TGTGCCTCAACAGGGGGCGTGTGGTACGAGCAGTACTTC | CASTGGVWYEQYF | TRBV12-3/TRBV12-4 | TRBD1 | TRBJ2-7 | .
TGTGCCAGCCTAACAACAGCTTATAATTCACCCCTCCACTTT | CASLTTAYNSPLHF | TRBV6-5 | . | TRBJ1-6 | .
TGTGCCAGTACCCCCGGGACAGGGGGCTCAAAAGCCTACGAGCAGTACTTC | CASTPGTGGSKAYEQYF | TRBV19 | TRBD1 | TRBJ2-7 | .
TGTGCCAGCAGTCACACCCTGCGGGGGGAGCTGTTTTTT | CASSHTLRGELFF | TRBV3-1/TRBV3-2 | . | TRBJ2-2 | .
TGTGCCAGCAGCCAAGATCGGAATAGCGGGGGGCCGGAGACCCAGTACTTC | CASSQDRNSGGPETQYF | TRBV3-1/TRBV3-2 | TRBD2 | TRBJ2-5 | .
TGTGCCAGCAGGCAGGGACAGAACGCCTACGAGCAGTACTTC | CASRQGQNAYEQYF | TRBV6-6 | TRBD1 | TRBJ2-7 | .
TGTGCAAGTCGCTTAGGTTTAGATCCCAAGCCCCAGCATTTT | CASRLGLDPKPQHF | TRBV12-2 | . | TRBJ1-5 | few
TGTGCCTCGGAGCGAGCCGCAGGGGGGCAGTTCTTC | CASERAAGGQFF | TRBV7-9 | TRBD1 | TRBJ2-1 | .
TGCGCCAGCAGACGACTAGGGGGGGTCTACGAGCAGTACTTC | CASRRLGGVYEQYF | TRBV5-1 | . | TRBJ2-7 | once
TGTGCCAGCAGCAAGGACAGCGCAACAAATTCACCCCTCCACTTT | CASSKDSATNSPLHF | TRBV6-2/TRBV6-3 | . | TRBJ1-6 | .
TGTGCCAGTAGTATAGACGCGGGAGGGTACGGCGGAAACACCATATATTTT | CASSIDAGGYGGNTIYF | TRBV19 | . | TRBJ1-3 | .
TGTGCCAGCAGCCAAGCCGACAGGGCCCAGTACGAGCAGTACTTC | CASSQADRAQYEQYF | TRBV3-1/TRBV3-2 | TRBD1 | TRBJ2-7 | .
TGTGCCACCAGCAGAGAATGGGCAGATTCTAATGAAAAACTGTTTTTT | CATSREWADSNEKLFF | TRBV15 | . | TRBJ1-4 | .
TGCAGCGTTGAAACAGGCCACAGCACTGGAAACACCATATATTTT | CSVETGHSTGNTIYF | TRBV29-1 | . | TRBJ1-3 | .
TGTGCCAGCAGTCCAGAGGTCTCCTATAATTCACCCCTCCACTTT | CASSPEVSYNSPLHF | TRBV6-6 | . | TRBJ1-6 | few
TGTGCCAGCAGTGATGGACAGGGTGCCTACGAGCAGTACTTC | CASSDGQGAYEQYF | TRBV6-1 | TRBD1 | TRBJ2-7 | .
TGTGCCAGCATATCTCAGGGGTTGGGGGTCACTGAAGCTTTCTTT | CASISQGLGVTEAFF | TRBV2 | . | TRBJ1-1 | .
TGTGCCAGCAGCCCCAGGGGGCCAGCGGCTGAAGCTTTCTTT | CASSPRGPAAEAFF | TRBV7-9 | TRBD1 | TRBJ1-1 | .
TGCGCCAGCAGTGAGAGGACTAGCGGGAGCAATGAGCAGTTCTTC | CASSERTSGSNEQFF | TRBV10-1 | TRBD2 | TRBJ2-1 | .
TGTGCCAGCAGGGGTATCAACAGATCTGGCTACACCTTC | CASRGINRSGYTF | TRBV6-5 | . | TRBJ1-2 | .
TGCGCCAGCAGCAGGGTAGACGGGAATAGCAATCAGCCCCAGCATTTT | CASSRVDGNSNQPQHF | TRBV4-1 | . | TRBJ1-5 | .
TGTGCCAGCAGCCCCCTTAGCGCGGGGACTGAAGCTTTCTTT | CASSPLSAGTEAFF | TRBV6-7 | . | TRBJ1-1 | .
TGTGCCAGCAGCCCATCGACTAGGGCCGGTAGAGAGACCCAGTACTTC | CASSPSTRAGRETQYF | TRBV9 | . | TRBJ2-5 | .
TGTGCCAGTAGCGGACAGGGAGGACAGCCCCAGCATTTT | CASSGQGGQPQHF | TRBV19 | TRBD1 | TRBJ1-5 | .
TGCGCCAGCAGCCTCTGGACTAGCCCGAAAGGCGGCACAGATACGCAGTATTTT | CASSLWTSPKGGTDTQYF | TRBV4-1 | TRBD2 | TRBJ2-3 | .
TGCGCCAGCAGCTTGGGGACTAGCGGGGGCGAGACCCAGTACTTC | CASSLGTSGGETQYF | TRBV5-1 | TRBD2 | TRBJ2-5 | .
TGTGCCAGCAGCCAAGAAAATCTGAGCTCCTATAATTCACCCCTCCACTTT | CASSQENLSSYNSPLHF | TRBV3-1/TRBV3-2 | . | TRBJ1-6 | .
TGTGCCAGCAGTAGGACAGTAATGAACACTGAAGCTTTCTTT | CASSRTVMNTEAFF | TRBV6-5 | . | TRBJ1-1 | .
TGTGCCAGCAGTTCCCGGGGACAGGGGTCAGATACGCAGTATTTT | CASSSRGQGSDTQYF | TRBV7-3 | TRBD1 | TRBJ2-3 | .
TGTGCCAGCAGCCAAGCACGGATCGAGCGGGGGGAAGCCGGGGAGCTGTTTTTT | CASSQARIERGEAGELFF | TRBV3-1/TRBV3-2 | TRBD2 | TRBJ2-2 | .
TGTGCCAGCAGCTCGACTGATAGCAATCAGCCCCAGCATTTT | CASSSTDSNQPQHF | TRBV3-1/TRBV3-2 | . | TRBJ1-5 | .
TGTGCCAGCAGCATCCGGGACAGGGGTGGCACTGAAGCTTTCTTT | CASSIRDRGGTEAFF | TRBV6-5 | TRBD1 | TRBJ1-1 | .
TGCGCCAGCAGCCGATCAGGGGGTCAAGAGACCCAGTACTTC | CASSRSGGQETQYF | TRBV5-1 | TRBD1 | TRBJ2-5 | .
TGTGCCAGCAGCTTAGGTGGCGTGAGAGGGAGTTACGAGCAGTACTTC | CASSLGGVRGSYEQYF | TRBV13 | . | TRBJ2-7 | .
TGTGCCAGCAGCATCAGACAGGTCTCTGGAAACACCATATATTTT | CASSIRQVSGNTIYF | TRBV7-9 | . | TRBJ1-3 | .
TGTGCCAGCAGCCAGAAGCCGGGACAGGCCACAGATACGCAGTATTTT | CASSQKPGQATDTQYF | TRBV4-2 | TRBD1 | TRBJ2-3 | .
TGTGCCAGCAGAAGGGACAGCTCCAATCAGCCCCAGCATTTT | CASRRDSSNQPQHF | TRBV2 | TRBD1 | TRBJ1-5 | .
TGTGCCAGTAGTCGGGGGGTGGAGGCCGGGGAGCTGTTTTTT | CASSRGVEAGELFF | TRBV19 | TRBD2 | TRBJ2-2 | .
TGCAGTGATTCAGACAGGGGGGAAGCTTTCTTT | CSDSDRGEAFF | TRBV20-1 | TRBD1 | TRBJ1-1 | .
TGTGCCAGCAGCCTAAGACAGGGAAAAGGGACAGATACGCAGTATTTT | CASSLRQGKGTDTQYF | TRBV9 | TRBD1 | TRBJ2-3 | .
TGCGCCAGCAGCTTTCTGGACAGTATCCCATCTGATGGCTACACCTTC | CASSFLDSIPSDGYTF | TRBV5-1 | . | TRBJ1-2 | .
TGCGCCAGCAGTGAGGGGCAGGGAAGATACGAGCAGTACTTC | CASSEGQGRYEQYF | TRBV10-1 | . | TRBJ2-7 | .
TGTGCCAGCAGTTTGACAGGGACCACTGAAGCTTTCTTT | CASSLTGTTEAFF | TRBV27 | TRBD1 | TRBJ1-1 | .
TGTGCCAGCAGTCAGGGGGCGACTAGCACCGGGGAGCTGTTTTTT | CASSQGATSTGELFF | TRBV2 | TRBD1 | TRBJ2-2 | .
TGTGCCAGCAGTTACGGGACTCCTGAAGCTTTCTTT | CASSYGTPEAFF | TRBV6-5 | . | TRBJ1-1 | .
TGTGCCAGCAGTCACACGACAGCTTATGGCTACACCTTC | CASSHTTAYGYTF | TRBV6-6 | . | TRBJ1-2 | .
TGTGCCAGCAGCTCGGGACAGGGCACCGGGGAGCTGTTTTTT | CASSSGQGTGELFF | TRBV6-4 | TRBD1 | TRBJ2-2 | .